Listed below are T cell receptor beta chains from one sample, sequenced in a study of neurological immune-mediated disorders. TCRdb reprocessed the 5' RACE reads via MiXCR and lists one record per CDR3 protein. The data hold fewer than 80,000 distinct CDR3 sequences, with roughly 5.5% observed a single time. Material for sequencing was PBMCs. The receptors shown here come from a woman in her twenties or thirties with multiple sclerosis. Both conserved end residues are part of each CDR3. The D gene is left open where the match is weak. Clone size is stated in some rows and not others, as once, few, many or a class when expanded.

D	V	J	size	CDR3	DNA
TRBD2	TRBV20-1	TRBJ2-6	many	CSATSSAGGRSGANVLTF	TGCAGTGCTACCTCTTCTGCGGGGGGGAGATCTGGGGCCAACGTCCTGACTTTC
TRBD2	TRBV5-5	TRBJ2-1	many	CASSLPGTSGYNEQFF	TGTGCCAGCAGCCTCCCCGGGACTAGCGGGTACAATGAGCAGTTCTTC
-	TRBV12-3/TRBV12-4	TRBJ2-1	many	CASGASSYNEQFF	TGTGCCAGCGGGGCCAGCTCCTACAATGAGCAGTTCTTC
-	TRBV14	TRBJ1-2	many	CASRQTPNYGYTF	TGTGCCAGCCGGCAGACACCTAACTATGGCTACACCTTC
-	TRBV12-3/TRBV12-4	TRBJ1-2	many	CASSLAPGRQYGYTF	TGTGCCAGCAGTTTAGCTCCCGGACGGCAATATGGCTACACCTTC
TRBD2	TRBV9	TRBJ2-7	many	CASSVAWGGSYEQYF	TGTGCCAGCAGCGTAGCTTGGGGGGGATCCTACGAGCAGTACTTC
TRBD2	TRBV7-9	TRBJ2-2	few	CASSAAGTSGGFATGELFF	TGTGCCAGCAGCGCAGCCGGGACTAGCGGGGGGTTCGCCACCGGGGAGCTGTTTTTT
-	TRBV3-1	TRBJ1-2	many	CASSQDSGYTF	TGTGCCAGCAGCCAAGACAGCGGCTACACCTTC
-	TRBV20-1	TRBJ2-7	many	CSARDPSGTYEQYF	TGCAGTGCTAGAGATCCCTCAGGGACCTACGAGCAGTACTTC
-	TRBV6-6	TRBJ1-2	many	CASSLPGSVTGWF	TGTGCCAGCAGCCTACCGGGAAGTGTAACAGGGTGGTTC
TRBD2	TRBV15	TRBJ2-5	many	CATSRGSPSPGGIGETQYF	TGTGCCACCAGCAGAGGGTCCCCCTCCCCGGGGGGGATAGGAGAGACCCAGTACTTC
TRBD1	TRBV20-1	TRBJ1-2	many	CSAPRPGTGAYYGYTF	TGCAGTGCTCCGCGTCCGGGGACAGGGGCGTACTATGGCTACACCTTC
TRBD2	TRBV6-1	TRBJ2-5	-	CASGLAGGQETQYF	TGTGCCAGCGGACTAGCGGGGGGTCAAGAGACCCAGTACTTC
TRBD2	TRBV20-1	TRBJ2-2	many	CSASGQLAAGELFF	TGCAGTGCTAGCGGTCAGCTAGCGGCTGGGGAGCTGTTTTTT
-	TRBV12-3/TRBV12-4	TRBJ2-3	many	CASSLAEGAQYF	TGTGCCAGCAGTTTAGCAGAAGGGGCGCAGTATTTT
TRBD2	TRBV7-8	TRBJ2-1	-	CASSLGLAGTEQFF	TGTGCCAGCAGCTTAGGCCTAGCGGGGACCGAGCAGTTCTTC
TRBD2	TRBV20-1	TRBJ2-4	-	CSAGAGGTGEKIQYF	TGCAGTGCTGGAGCGGGGGGGACTGGAGAAAAAATTCAGTACTTC
-	TRBV11-2	TRBJ1-5	many	CASSLSLNQPQHF	TGTGCCAGCAGCTTATCCCTAAATCAGCCCCAGCATTTT
-	TRBV7-9	TRBJ1-5	few	CASSLGTNQPQHF	TGTGCCAGCAGCTTAGGTACCAATCAGCCCCAGCATTTT
-	TRBV5-1	TRBJ1-5	-	CASSSGDGEPYSNQPQNF	TGCGCCAGCAGCTCGGGGGATGGAGAACCCTATAGCAATCAGCCCCAGAATTTT
TRBD2	TRBV13	TRBJ2-1	-	CASSLDLSREGNRQFF	TGTGCCAGCAGCTTAGACCTTTCGCGGGAGGGGAACAGGCAGTTCTTC
-	TRBV3-1	TRBJ2-7	few	CASSLNPRQGKVQYF	TGTGCCAGCAGCCTTAACCCGAGGCAGGGTAAGGTGCAGTACTTC
-	TRBV5-1	TRBJ2-5	many	CASSLKSGPQETQYF	TGCGCCAGCAGCTTAAAGTCGGGACCTCAAGAGACCCAGTACTTC
-	TRBV3-1	TRBJ1-4	few	CASTPKGDEKLFF	TGTGCCAGCACCCCCAAGGGGGATGAAAAACTGTTTTTT
TRBD2	TRBV11-1	TRBJ2-3	-	CASSRTSGAVTDTQYF	TGTGCCAGCAGCCGCACTAGCGGGGCGGTGACAGATACGCAGTATTTT
TRBD2	TRBV20-1	TRBJ2-3	many	CSASSGGDLWSTQYF	TGCAGTGCCAGTAGCGGGGGAGACCTTTGGAGTACGCAGTATTTT
-	TRBV3-1	TRBJ1-4	many	CASSQGWRSNEKLFF	TGTGCCAGCAGCCAAGGCTGGCGATCAAATGAAAAACTGTTTTTT
-	TRBV12-3/TRBV12-4	TRBJ1-1	-	CASSPKGPLNTEAFF	TGTGCCAGCAGTCCAAAGGGACCTTTGAACACTGAAGCTTTCTTT
-	TRBV2	TRBJ1-5	many	CASIRDSNQPQHF	TGTGCCAGCATCAGAGATAGCAATCAGCCCCAGCATTTT
TRBD1	TRBV5-1	TRBJ1-1	many	CASTGQLNTEAFF	TGCGCCAGCACGGGACAGTTGAACACTGAAGCTTTCTTT
-	TRBV15	TRBJ1-5	many	CATSRMDGDNQPQHF	TGTGCCACCAGCAGGATGGACGGTGACAATCAGCCCCAGCATTTT
-	TRBV5-1	TRBJ2-7	many	CASSAHTEGEQYF	TGCGCCAGCAGCGCCCACACCGAGGGCGAGCAGTACTTC
TRBD1	TRBV6-5	TRBJ2-7	many	CASSYGGQGSSYEQYF	TGTGCCAGCAGTTACGGGGGACAGGGGAGCTCCTACGAGCAGTACTTC
TRBD2	TRBV7-3	TRBJ2-6	many	CASAQASGGQVSGANVLTF	TGTGCCTCGGCCCAGGCTAGCGGGGGACAAGTCTCTGGGGCCAACGTCCTGACTTTC
TRBD1	TRBV6-6	TRBJ2-7	few	CASRNPGQTYEQYF	TGTGCCAGCAGGAACCCGGGACAGACATACGAGCAGTACTTC
TRBD1	TRBV7-8	TRBJ1-2	many	CASTTGGASNYGYTF	TGTGCCAGCACCACAGGGGGCGCGTCTAACTATGGCTACACCTTC
-	TRBV7-9	TRBJ2-5	-	CASSLYRPPETQYF	TGTGCCAGCAGCTTATACAGGCCTCCGGAGACCCAGTACTTC